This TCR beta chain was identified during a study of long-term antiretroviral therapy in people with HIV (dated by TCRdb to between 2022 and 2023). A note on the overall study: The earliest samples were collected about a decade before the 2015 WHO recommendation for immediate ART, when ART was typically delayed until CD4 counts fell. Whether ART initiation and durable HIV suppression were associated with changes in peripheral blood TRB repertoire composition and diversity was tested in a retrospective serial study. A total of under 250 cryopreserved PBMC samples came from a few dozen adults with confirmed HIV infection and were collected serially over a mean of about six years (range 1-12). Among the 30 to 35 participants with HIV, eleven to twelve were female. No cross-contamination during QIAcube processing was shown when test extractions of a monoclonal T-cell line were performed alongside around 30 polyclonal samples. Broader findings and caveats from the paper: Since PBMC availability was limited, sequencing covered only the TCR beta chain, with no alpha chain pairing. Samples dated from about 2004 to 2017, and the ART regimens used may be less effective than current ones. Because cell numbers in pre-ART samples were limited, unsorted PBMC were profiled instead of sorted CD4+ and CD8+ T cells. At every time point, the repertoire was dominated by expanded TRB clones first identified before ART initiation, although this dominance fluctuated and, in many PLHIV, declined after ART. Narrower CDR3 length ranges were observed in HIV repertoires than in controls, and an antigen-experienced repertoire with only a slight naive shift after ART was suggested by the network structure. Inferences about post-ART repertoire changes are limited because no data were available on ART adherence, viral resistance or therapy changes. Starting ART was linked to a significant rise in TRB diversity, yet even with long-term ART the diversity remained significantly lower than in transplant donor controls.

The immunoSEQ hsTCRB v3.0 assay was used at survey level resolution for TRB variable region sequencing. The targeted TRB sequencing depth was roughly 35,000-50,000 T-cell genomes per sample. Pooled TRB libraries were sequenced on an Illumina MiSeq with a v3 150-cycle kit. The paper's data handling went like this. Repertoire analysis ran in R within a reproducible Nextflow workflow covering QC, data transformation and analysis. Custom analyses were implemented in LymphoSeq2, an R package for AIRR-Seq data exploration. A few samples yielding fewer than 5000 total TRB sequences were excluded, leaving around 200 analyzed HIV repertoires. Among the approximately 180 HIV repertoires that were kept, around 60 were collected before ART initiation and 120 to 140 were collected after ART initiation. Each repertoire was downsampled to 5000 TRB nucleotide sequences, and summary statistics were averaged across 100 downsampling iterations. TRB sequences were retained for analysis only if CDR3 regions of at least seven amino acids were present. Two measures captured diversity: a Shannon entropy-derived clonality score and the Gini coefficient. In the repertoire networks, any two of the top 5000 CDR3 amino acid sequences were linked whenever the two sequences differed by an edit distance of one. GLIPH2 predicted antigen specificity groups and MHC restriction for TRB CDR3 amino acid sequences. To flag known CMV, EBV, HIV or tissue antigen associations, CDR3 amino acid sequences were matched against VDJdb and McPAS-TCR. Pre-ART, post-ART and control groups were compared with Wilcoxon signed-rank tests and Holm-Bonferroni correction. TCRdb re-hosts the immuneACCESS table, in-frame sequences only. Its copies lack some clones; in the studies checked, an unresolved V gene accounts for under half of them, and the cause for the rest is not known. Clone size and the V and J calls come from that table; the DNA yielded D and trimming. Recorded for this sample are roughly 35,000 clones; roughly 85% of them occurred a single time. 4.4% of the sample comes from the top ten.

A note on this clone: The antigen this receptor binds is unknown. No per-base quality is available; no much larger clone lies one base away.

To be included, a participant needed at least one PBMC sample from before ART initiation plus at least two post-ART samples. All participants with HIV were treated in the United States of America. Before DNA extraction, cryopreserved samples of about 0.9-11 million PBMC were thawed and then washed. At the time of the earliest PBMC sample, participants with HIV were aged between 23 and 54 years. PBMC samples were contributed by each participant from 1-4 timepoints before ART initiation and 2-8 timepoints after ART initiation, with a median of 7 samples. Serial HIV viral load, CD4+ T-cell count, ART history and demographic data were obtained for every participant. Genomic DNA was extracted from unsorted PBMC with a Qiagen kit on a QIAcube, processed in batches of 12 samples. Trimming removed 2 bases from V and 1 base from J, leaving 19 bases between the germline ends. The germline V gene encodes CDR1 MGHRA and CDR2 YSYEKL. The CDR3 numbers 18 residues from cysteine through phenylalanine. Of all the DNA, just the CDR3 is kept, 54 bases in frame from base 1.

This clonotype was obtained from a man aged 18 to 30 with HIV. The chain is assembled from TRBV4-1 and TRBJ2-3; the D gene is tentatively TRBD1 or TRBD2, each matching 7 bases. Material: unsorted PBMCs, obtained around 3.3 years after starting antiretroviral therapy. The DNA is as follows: TGCGCCAGCAGCCAAACACATACAGGGGAGGGGGGCACAGATACGCAGTATTTT. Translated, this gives CASSQTHTGEGGTDTQYF.